The 29 T cell receptor beta chains in this list originate from one sample, sequenced in a study of T cells after posttransplantation cyclophosphamide. Busulfan-fludarabine conditioning, marrow transplant, and cyclophosphamide on days +3 and +4 were administered. Only in-frame clones appear in the TCRdb table, and some are missing; sequencing was by immunoSEQ multiplex PCR. The data list some 10,000 clones, none observed once; less than 30% falls to the top ten. The sequences come from PBMCs, collected after allogeneic stem cell transplant with posttransplant cyclophosphamide. These receptors all stem from a female patient aged 40-50 years who received an allogeneic stem cell transplant from a related donor, was CMV-positive, and had no GVHD. Some T cells may have come from the graft donor.

The chain links TRBV5-4 to TRBJ1-5, with D perhaps matching TRBD1 (6 bases). Germline values: CDR1 SGHNT, CDR2 YYREEE (reference sequence). Trimming stripped 0 bases from V and 3 bases from J, with 10 bases between. The CDR3 contains 15 residues. The DNA for the CDR3 is TGTGCCAGCAGCTTGGGAGGGGGATACAATCAGCCCCAGCATTTT. Protein: CASSLGGGYNQPQHF.

This clone was recorded many times. This chain links TRBV19 with TRBJ1-4; D gene uncertain. Trimming removed 0 bases at V and 2 bases at J, with 16 bases between. The CDR3 has 18 residues. Germline CDR1 is LNHDA and CDR2 is SQIVND (reference sequence). Here the CDR3 DNA reads TGTGCCAGTAGTATAGAGCACCCCCCAAAAACTACTAATGAAAAACTGTTTTTT. Translating it yields CASSIEHPPKTTNEKLFF.

At least ten counts were recorded for this clone. This chain joins TRBV19 and TRBJ2-7; D might be TRBD2 (5 bases). Germline CDR1 is LNHDA and CDR2 is SQIVND (reference sequence). Trimming stripped 6 bases from V and 2 bases from J, with 11 bases between. This CDR3 has 13 amino acids. The CDR3 region has the DNA TGTGCCAGTAGCCATAGGACTGCCTACGAGCAGTACTTC. This encodes CASSHRTAYEQYF.

This clone was seen many times. For the CDR3, the DNA is TGTGCCAGCAGCACAGGGGGGCGGACTAATGAAAAACTGTTTTTT. Its translation: CASSTGGRTNEKLFF. The chain links TRBV11-2 to TRBJ1-4; 8 bases line up with TRBD1. V lost 5 bases and J lost 2; bases outside the gene matches: 4. CDR1 is SGHAT and CDR2 is FQNNGV in the germline V gene. The CDR3 covers 15 residues.

Many counts were recorded for this clone. The chain carries TRBV5-4 and TRBJ2-2; 7 nucleotides match TRBD1. The CDR3 is made up of 16 amino acids. CDR1 and CDR2 (germline): SGHNT, YYREEE (reference sequence). Trimming at V came to 4 bases and at J to 2 bases, leaving 8 bases not matched to a gene. The CDR3 DNA sequence: TGTGCCAGCAGCAAGCCGCGACAGGGAAACACCGGGGAGCTGTTTTTT. As protein: CASSKPRQGNTGELFF.

The sample holds many counts of this clone. This chain links TRBV19 with TRBJ2-5; 7 bases map to TRBD2. Trimming removed 5 bases from V and 5 bases from J; junction bases left unmatched: 5. CDR3 length: 13 residues. The germline gives CDR1 LNHDA, CDR2 SQIVND (reference sequence). DNA for the CDR3: TGTGCCAGTAGTGAGCGGGGACGGGAGACCCAGTACTTC. Its translation: CASSERGRETQYF.

This clone was counted at least ten times. Within the sample, other DNA sequences also encode this same CDR3. The chain links TRBV7-2 to TRBJ2-7, with 7 bases lining up with TRBD1. V gave up 1 base and J gave up 3 bases; unmatched junction bases: 3. The CDR3 is made up of 14 amino acids. The germline CDR1 and CDR2 sequences are SGHTA and FQGNSA. The CDR3 DNA reads TGTGCCAGCAGCTTAGAGGGACAGATCTACGAGCAGTACTTC. This gives the protein CASSLEGQIYEQYF.

This clone was seen many times. The chain combines TRBV10-3 with TRBJ2-5; possibly TRBD1 for D (5 bases). This CDR3 comprises 12 residues. Trimming removed 6 bases at V and 2 bases at J, with 7 bases between. In germline, CDR1 is ENHRY, CDR2 SYGVKD. The CDR3 DNA is TGTGCCATCAGGACAGAGCAAGAGACCCAGTACTTC. Protein: CAIRTEQETQYF.

This clone has a handful of counts. The chain recombines TRBV7-3 with TRBJ2-1; TRBD1 matches 8 bases. Germline CDR1 reads SGHTA; CDR2 reads FQGTGA. The CDR3 has 17 amino acids. V was clipped by 2 bases and J by 0 bases; unmatched bases: 6. The DNA for the CDR3 is TGTGCCAGCAGCTTACGGGGGACAGGTTTCTCCTACAATGAGCAGTTCTTC. The encoded protein is CASSLRGTGFSYNEQFF.

The sample holds many counts of this clone. This chain links TRBV6-2 or TRBV6-3 with TRBJ1-4; TRBD1 matches 8 bases. CDR3 size: 15 residues. V trimming: 6 bases; J trimming: 3 bases; junction bases outside the gene matches: 6. Germline V lookup: CDR1 MNHEY, CDR2 SVGEGT. As DNA, the CDR3 is TGTGCCAGCAGGACGGACAGGGTATCTAATGAAAAACTGTTTTTT. Translating gives CASRTDRVSNEKLFF.

This clone was found many times. The gene calls are TRBV19 and TRBJ1-1; a weak D match, TRBD1 (5 bases). This CDR3 spans 19 amino acids. Germline V gene sequence: CDR1 LNHDA, CDR2 SQIVND (reference sequence). Trimming removed 1 base from V and 1 base from J, with 22 bases in between. CDR3 sequence (DNA): TGTGCCAGTAGTATAGTTCACAGGCCCTCCAGGGTGGCGAACACTGAAGCTTTCTTT. Translation: CASSIVHRPSRVANTEAFF.

This clone has ten or more counts. The CDR3 coding sequence is TGTGCCAGCAGGCCCGGGACAGGGGACTACGAGCAGTACTTC. It translates to CASRPGTGDYEQYF. The V and J genes are TRBV28 and TRBJ2-7; 10 bases align to TRBD1. The length of the CDR3 is 14 residues. The germline V gene encodes CDR1 MDHEN and CDR2 SYDVKM. V lost 6 bases and J lost 3; bases outside the gene matches: 5.

This clone was recorded many times. V gene TRBV7-9 combines with J gene TRBJ2-1, with 12 bases aligning to TRBD2. Germline assignment: CDR1 SEHNR and CDR2 FQNEAQ (reference sequence). The ends lost 5 bases at V and 2 bases at J; junction bases unmatched: 4. The CDR3 consists of 16 residues. DNA for the CDR3: TGTGCCAGCAGCCCAAGACTAGCGGGGGCCTACAATGAGCAGTTCTTC. Protein: CASSPRLAGAYNEQFF.

This clone was counted many times. The J gene is TRBJ1-2, the V gene TRBV11-3; TRBD1 matches at 7 bases. Germline assignment: CDR1 SGHNT and CDR2 YENEEA. The J segment lost 8 bases and the V segment lost 4 bases, leaving 7 bases of the junction unmatched. This CDR3 contains 13 residues. The CDR3 bases are TGTGCCAGCAGCTCCTCGCAGGGACAGGGCTACACCTTC. This translates into CASSSSQGQGYTF.

This clone was picked up many times. This rearrangement joins TRBV19 to TRBJ2-1, with TRBD2 identical over 11 bases. Looked up from germline, CDR1 is LNHDA and CDR2 is SQIVND (reference sequence). CDR3 size: 17 residues. V trimming: 5 bases; J trimming: 4 bases; junction bases outside the gene matches: 10. The CDR3 spells CASSPLTSGEIYNEQFF. The DNA for the CDR3 is TGTGCCAGTAGTCCTCTGACTAGCGGGGAAATTTACAATGAGCAGTTCTTC.

This clone was seen at least ten times. The V and J genes are TRBV7-9 and TRBJ2-7, with TRBD2 as a possible D gene (6 bases). Deletions cut 2 bases from V and 6 bases from J, with 11 bases between. The CDR3 runs to 13 residues. Germline V lookup: CDR1 SEHNR, CDR2 FQNEAQ (reference sequence). The CDR3 nucleotides read TGTGCCAGCAGCTTACGCGGGGCCCCCGAGCAGTACTTC. This gives the protein CASSLRGAPEQYF.

This clone showed up many times. V gene TRBV2 combines with J gene TRBJ2-3, with 10 bases aligning to TRBD2. V lost 3 bases and J lost 1; bases outside the gene matches: 4. This CDR3 is built from 16 residues. Per germline, CDR1 SNHLY and CDR2 FYNNEI. CDR3 DNA: TGTGCCAGCAGTGAGGGAACTAGCGGGGGCACAGATACGCAGTATTTT. Its translation: CASSEGTSGGTDTQYF.

The table lists this clone with many counts. This chain joins TRBV11-2 and TRBJ1-2; no clear D. The CDR3 sequence is 11 residues long. Germline V lookup: CDR1 SGHAT, CDR2 FQNNGV. Trimming shortened V by 1 base and J by 7 bases, and 4 bases separated the two germline ends. The CDR3 nucleotides are TGTGCCAGCAGCTTAGTCTTTGGCTACACCTTC. Translation: CASSLVFGYTF.

This clone showed up many times. The chain uses TRBV10-3 and TRBJ2-3; no reliable D call. The CDR3 runs 15 residues. Deletions cut 0 bases from V and 1 base from J, with 8 bases between. CDR1 is ENHRY and CDR2 is SYGVKD in the germline V gene. The CDR3 loop reads CAISESGGRTDTQYF. DNA of the CDR3: TGTGCCATCAGTGAGTCAGGCGGCCGCACAGATACGCAGTATTTT.

This clone was detected ten times or more. The rearrangement uses TRBV2 and TRBJ1-5; unclear D gene. Trimming cost V 1 base and J 4 bases, with 5 bases left between them. CDR3 length: 13 amino acids. Germline assignment: CDR1 SNHLY and CDR2 FYNNEI. In nucleotides, the CDR3 is TGTGCCAGCAGTGAAGATCTAAATCAGCCCCAGCATTTT. Protein: CASSEDLNQPQHF.

By sample share, this clone is medium-sized. The chain couples TRBV14 to TRBJ1-1, with 9 bases matching TRBD1. V lost 1 base and J lost 0; bases outside the gene matches: 9. The CDR3 length is 18 residues. Germline V CDR1 and CDR2: SGHDN, FVKESK. The CDR3 spells CASSQGRTGEHMNTEAFF. CDR3 in DNA: TGTGCCAGCAGCCAAGGGCGGACAGGGGAACACATGAACACTGAAGCTTTCTTT.

This clone was counted ten times or more. J is TRBJ1-2 and V is TRBV18; no clear D. Trimming left V 6 bases short and J 4 bases short, with 18 bases between. The germline CDR1 and CDR2 sequences are KGHSH and LQKENI. This CDR3 contains 15 residues. CDR3 sequence: CASSPGQVKGYGYTF. CDR3 DNA: TGTGCCAGCTCCCCCGGTCAGGTCAAAGGCTATGGCTACACCTTC.

The chain couples TRBV27 to TRBJ2-5; weak D call: TRBD1 (5 bases). V lost 7 bases, J lost 4 bases, and 13 bases lay in between. CDR3 size: 13 residues. Germline CDR1 reads MNHEY; CDR2 reads SMNVEV (reference sequence). CDR3 in amino acids: CASKKGVGETQYF. In DNA form, the CDR3 reads TGTGCCAGCAAGAAAGGGGTCGGAGAGACCCAGTACTTC.

The sample holds a few counts of this clone. The gene calls are TRBV7-3 and TRBJ1-2; 8 positions match TRBD1. The V gene's germline CDR1 is SGHTA and CDR2 FQGTGA. This CDR3 is 14 amino acids long. The ends lost 5 bases at V and 3 bases at J; junction bases unmatched: 5. CDR3 DNA: TGTGCCAGCAGCGCACAGGGGGTAGACTATGGCTACACCTTC. Translation: CASSAQGVDYGYTF. The variable domain in full, with the rest retrieved from reference TRBV7-3 and TRBJ1-2, is GAGVSQTPSNKVTEKGKYVELRCDPISGHTALYWYRQSLGQGPEFLIYFQGTGAADDSGLPNDRFFAVRPEGSVSTLKIQRTERGDSAVYLCASSAQGVDYGYTFGSGTRLTVV.

In its sample, this clone was seen many times. V gene TRBV7-8 combines with J gene TRBJ1-4; D unresolved. The germline gives CDR1 SGHVS, CDR2 FQNEAQ. V was shortened by 7 bases and J by 3 bases, with 6 bases between the two germline ends. The CDR3 spans 12 residues. Here the CDR3 DNA reads TGTGCCAGCACCTCCTCTAATGAAAAACTGTTTTTT. Its protein product is CASTSSNEKLFF.

In its sample, this clone was seen many times. The chain combines TRBV6-5 with TRBJ2-7; D is uncertain. There are 15 residues in the CDR3. V lost 0 bases and J 2 bases, leaving 11 bases between the germline ends. CDR1 MNHEY and CDR2 SVGAGI come from the germline V gene. The CDR3, as DNA: TGTGCCAGCAGTTACTCGCCACAGAGAGCCTACGAGCAGTACTTC. This sequence encodes CASSYSPQRAYEQYF.

This clone was seen at least ten times. V and J are TRBV10-3 and TRBJ1-5; possibly TRBD1 for D (6 bases). V gave up 5 bases and J gave up 0 bases, with 14 bases separating them. The CDR3 contains 16 residues. The germline CDR1 and CDR2 sequences are ENHRY and SYGVKD. This CDR3 is CAISPQGPDSNQPQHF. As DNA, the CDR3 is TGTGCCATCAGTCCACAGGGTCCGGATAGCAATCAGCCCCAGCATTTT.

This clone turned up a few times. This sample includes further DNA sequences coding for the same CDR3. The chain uses TRBV9 and TRBJ2-7; 9 positions agree with TRBD1. The germline gives CDR1 SGDLS, CDR2 YYNGEE. The CDR3 runs to 15 residues. The V segment lost 8 bases and the J segment 2 bases; nucleotides outside the gene matches: 11. Written as DNA, the CDR3 is TGTGCCAGTTGTTTCGGACAGGGGACGGCCTACGAGCAGTACTTC. This encodes CASCFGQGTAYEQYF.

This clone has at least ten counts. This chain links TRBV19 with TRBJ2-1; 8 nucleotides line up with TRBD1. V shed 3 bases, J shed 2 bases, and the junction held 3 bases outside the gene matches. Germline V CDR1 and CDR2: LNHDA, SQIVND (reference sequence). The CDR3 covers 15 residues. Written as DNA, the CDR3 is TGTGCCAGTAGTATCCAGGGGGCAACCTACAATGAGCAGTTCTTC. Its translation: CASSIQGATYNEQFF.